One sample yielded the 26 T cell receptor beta chains listed below, sequenced in a study of blood T cell repertoires in COVID-19. The method was immunoSEQ multiplex PCR; TCRdb's version includes in-frame clones alone and lacks a portion of them. The table includes fewer than 500,000 clones, 87% detected once. The sample was PBMCs or T cells enriched from blood (not recorded which). The source is a woman younger than 35 who had recovered from COVID-19.

CDR3 in amino acids: CAWAGGAEAFF. CDR3 coding DNA: TGCGCCTGGGCGGGGGGCGCTGAAGCTTTCTTT. V gene TRBV5-1 combines with J gene TRBJ1-1; a weak D match, TRBD1 (6 bases). The germline V gene has CDR1 SGHRS and CDR2 YFSETQ. V shed 10 bases and J shed 6 bases, with 13 bases lying between them. The CDR3 totals 11 residues.

The rearrangement joins TRBV7-2 to TRBJ1-3; maybe TRBD1 (5 bases). Germline CDR1 is SGHTA and CDR2 is FQGNSA. The CDR3 spans 14 residues. V was cut by 2 bases and J by 6 bases, with 11 bases left in between. The CDR3 spells CASSLSGMENTIYF. The CDR3 bases are TGTGCCAGCAGCTTATCAGGGATGGAAAACACCATATATTTT.

The gene calls are TRBV30 and TRBJ1-5; D is ambiguous. There are 13 residues in the CDR3. Trimming cost V 1 base and J 5 bases, with 9 bases left between them. The V gene's germline CDR1 is GTSNPN and CDR2 SVGIG (reference sequence). As DNA, the CDR3 is TGTGCCTGGAGTGCGCAGGAATATCAGCCCCAGCATTTT. Translated, it gives CAWSAQEYQPQHF.

The chain employs TRBV19 and TRBJ1-6; 8 bases line up with TRBD1. CDR3 length: 15 residues. J lost 9 bases, V lost 5 bases, and 9 bases had no gene match. Per the germline V gene, CDR1 is LNHDA and CDR2 is SQIVND (reference sequence). CDR3 DNA sequence: TGTGCCAGTAGTTTATTACAGGGGGATGGTTCACCCCTCCACTTT. This gives the protein CASSLLQGDGSPLHF.

This chain connects TRBV10-3 to TRBJ2-2; 8 bases agree with TRBD2. CDR3 length equals 15 residues. The germline V gene encodes CDR1 ENHRY and CDR2 SYGVKD. V gave up 4 bases and J gave up 2 bases; unmatched junction bases: 3. Written as DNA, the CDR3 is TGTGCCATCAGTGCGGGGGGGGCTAACACCGGGGAGCTGTTTTTT. Its protein is CAISAGGANTGELFF.

This clone has only a few counts. The DNA of the CDR3 is TGTGCCAGCAGCCAATTTTCGGGACAGGGTAATCAGCCCCAGCATTTT. This sequence encodes CASSQFSGQGNQPQHF. The chain has TRBV4-2 and TRBJ1-5; 9 bases agree with TRBD1. The CDR3 totals 16 residues. Germline assignment: CDR1 LGHNA and CDR2 YNFKEQ. The J segment lost 4 bases and the V segment lost 2 bases, leaving 6 bases of the junction unmatched.

The rearrangement joins TRBV10-3 to TRBJ1-1; the match to TRBD1 covers 9 bases. The CDR3 is 15 residues long. After removal of 4 bases from V and 1 base from J, the junction contained 4 bases not matched to a gene. Per germline, CDR1 ENHRY and CDR2 SYGVKD. The CDR3 DNA is TGTGCCATCAGTGGCCGGACAGGGGAGAACACTGAAGCTTTCTTT. Its protein product is CAISGRTGENTEAFF.

This chain joins TRBV19 and TRBJ1-6, with D maybe TRBD1 (5 bases). The germline V gene has CDR1 LNHDA and CDR2 SQIVND (reference sequence). Trimming cost V 2 bases and J 9 bases, with 14 bases left between them. The CDR3 contains 15 residues. The CDR3 is CASSILGQEGSPLHF. The CDR3 DNA follows: TGTGCCAGTAGTATACTGGGGCAGGAGGGTTCACCCCTCCACTTT. The variable domain in full, completed from reference TRBV19 and TRBJ1-6, reads DGGITQSPKYLFRKEGQNVTLSCEQNLNHDAMYWYRQDPGQGLRLIYYSQIVNDFQKGDIAEGYSVSREKKESFPLTVTSAQKNPTAFYLCASSILGQEGSPLHFGNGTRLTVT.

J is TRBJ1-5 and V is TRBV10-2; no reliable D call. The CDR3 loop spans 13 amino acids. The germline gives CDR1 WSHSY, CDR2 SAAADI. V dropped 4 bases and J dropped 7 bases, with 11 bases sitting between them. DNA of the CDR3: TGCGCCAGCAGTGGTCTACTGCCCCAGCCCCAGCATTTT. Amino acid sequence: CASSGLLPQPQHF.

V and J are TRBV27 and TRBJ2-4; maybe TRBD1 (6 bases). The ends were cut back, 5 bases at V and 0 bases at J, with 17 bases in the middle. Germline CDR1 and CDR2: MNHEY and SMNVEV (reference sequence). The CDR3 extends over 17 amino acids. The CDR3 DNA sequence: TGTGCCAGCAGTCCTGTAACAGGGACCCTAGCCAAAAACATTCAGTACTTC. Its translation is CASSPVTGTLAKNIQYF.

The chain has TRBV10-3 and TRBJ2-3, with TRBD2 matching over 7 bases. Germline V gives CDR1 ENHRY, CDR2 SYGVKD. This CDR3 comprises 15 residues. The V gene end was trimmed by 10 bases and the J gene end by 0 bases; junction bases not matched to a gene: 10. CDR3 nucleotide sequence: TGTGCCACCCTGGGGAGGGATTCTAGCACAGATACGCAGTATTTT. The encoded protein is CATLGRDSSTDTQYF.

CDR3 in DNA: TGCGCCAGCGCACTCCAAACGGGAACACTTAATGAAAAACTGTTTTTT. The encoded protein is CASALQTGTLNEKLFF. V and J are TRBV5-1 and TRBJ1-4, with D uncertain. CDR3 size: 16 residues. V was trimmed by 7 bases and J by 4 bases, leaving 20 bases between them. Per germline, CDR1 SGHRS and CDR2 YFSETQ.

The CDR3 bases are TGTGCCATCAGTGAGTCGGGGGCGGGGGAACTCTACGAGCAGTACTTC. Protein product: CAISESGAGELYEQYF. The chain combines TRBV10-3 with TRBJ2-7, with D possibly matching TRBD2 (7 bases). Germline CDR1 and CDR2: ENHRY and SYGVKD. V was trimmed by 0 bases and J by 3 bases, leaving 15 bases between them. CDR3 length equals 16 residues.

This clone was seen once. V usage is TRBV6-5 and J usage is TRBJ1-2, with TRBD1 as a possible D gene (6 bases). This CDR3 has 13 residues. Looked up from germline, CDR1 is MNHEY and CDR2 is SVGAGI. Trimming took off 6 bases at V and 5 bases at J, with 13 bases between the two ends. The CDR3 sequence is CASRRDTPYGYTF. For the CDR3, the DNA is TGTGCCAGCAGACGGGACACCCCGTATGGCTACACCTTC.

In this sample, this clone turned up a few times. The chain uses TRBV5-6 and TRBJ1-5; D may be TRBD1 (5 bases). The germline V gene encodes CDR1 SGHDT and CDR2 YYEEEE. There are 16 residues in the CDR3. Trimming left V 0 bases short and J 6 bases short, with 16 bases between. The CDR3 reads CASSLGGSGEGQPQHF. The CDR3 bases are TGTGCCAGCAGCTTGGGAGGTTCGGGGGAGGGTCAGCCCCAGCATTTT.

The chain uses TRBV18 and TRBJ2-2; possible D gene TRBD2, 6 bases. V was trimmed by 4 bases and J by 0 bases, leaving 12 bases between them. Germline V gene data show CDR1 as KGHSH and CDR2 as LQKENI. The CDR3 is made up of 16 amino acids. CDR3 in amino acids: CASSHIADANTGELFF. CDR3 bases: TGTGCCAGCTCACACATAGCGGACGCGAACACCGGGGAGCTGTTTTTT.

The count of this clone is one. V and J are TRBV18 and TRBJ1-4; TRBD1 matches 10 bases. The trim removed 5 bases at V and 10 bases at J, leaving 7 bases unmatched. This CDR3 region has 14 residues. Germline V gene data show CDR1 as KGHSH and CDR2 as LQKENI. The CDR3 DNA sequence: TGTGCCAGCTCAGCCGGGACAGGGGCAGGAAAACTGTTTTTT. Encoded protein: CASSAGTGAGKLFF.

This sequence joins TRBV27 and TRBJ2-7; TRBD1 agrees at 7 bases. The CDR3 extends over 13 amino acids. J lost 3 bases, V lost 3 bases, and 2 bases had no gene match. Germline loops: CDR1 MNHEY, CDR2 SMNVEV (reference sequence). The CDR3 reads CASSFNRGYEQYF. The CDR3 DNA reads TGTGCCAGCAGTTTTAACAGGGGCTACGAGCAGTACTTC.

This rearrangement joins TRBV27 to TRBJ1-6; 8 nucleotides agree with TRBD1. Germline loops: CDR1 MNHEY, CDR2 SMNVEV (reference sequence). This CDR3 contains 18 residues. V lost 4 bases, J lost 5 bases, and 13 bases stayed unmatched. The CDR3 reads CASSSGRGPQSNNSPLHF. The CDR3 DNA is TGTGCCAGCAGTTCTGGCAGGGGGCCACAATCAAATAATTCACCCCTCCACTTT.

The J gene is TRBJ1-3, the V gene TRBV6-1; D remains ambiguous. In germline, CDR1 is MNHNS, CDR2 SASEGT. Trimming took 3 bases from V and 0 from J, leaving 12 bases between them. The CDR3 contains 16 residues. The CDR3 region has the DNA TGTGCCAGCAGTGATTACGGGTCTCCCTCTGGAAACACCATATATTTT. It encodes CASSDYGSPSGNTIYF.

As DNA, the CDR3 is TGCAGCGTTGTGGAGGGGAACTATGGCTACACCTTC. It yields the protein CSVVEGNYGYTF. This chain links TRBV29-1 with TRBJ1-2; possibly TRBD1 for D (5 bases). Between the trimmed V and J ends, which lost 4 bases and 2 bases, there was a span of 8 bases. The CDR3 extends over 12 amino acids. Per the germline V gene, CDR1 is SQVTM and CDR2 is ANQGSEA.

A single count supports this clone. The sample carries other DNA sequences with the same CDR3. The chain carries TRBV11-3 and TRBJ1-1, with a tentative D call TRBD1 (6 bases). Germline V gene lookup returns CDR1 SGHNT and CDR2 YENEEA. Trimming left V 0 bases short and J 5 bases short, with 7 bases between. This CDR3 contains 13 residues. The CDR3 here is CASSLDRGTEAFF. The CDR3 DNA follows: TGTGCCAGCAGCTTAGATAGGGGGACTGAAGCTTTCTTT.

The V and J genes are TRBV30 and TRBJ1-2, with a possible D match to TRBD1 (5 bases). Trimming removed 4 bases at V and 8 bases at J, with 20 bases between. This CDR3 spans 14 amino acids. Germline assignment: CDR1 GTSNPN and CDR2 SVGIG (reference sequence). CDR3 sequence reads: CAWKSRGRLRGYTF. Here the CDR3 DNA reads TGTGCCTGGAAGTCAAGGGGCCGGTTGAGGGGCTACACCTTC.

The chain has TRBV19 and TRBJ2-6, with D perhaps matching TRBD2 (6 bases). Germline V lookup: CDR1 LNHDA, CDR2 SQIVND (reference sequence). There are 12 residues in the CDR3. V was shortened by 9 bases and J by 3 bases, with 6 bases between the two germline ends. For the CDR3, the DNA is TGTGCCAGCGGGAGTGGGGCCAACGTCCTGACTTTC. Its protein is CASGSGANVLTF.

The chain carries TRBV27 and TRBJ2-1; 10 positions match TRBD2. CDR1 and CDR2 (germline): MNHEY, SMNVEV (reference sequence). The CDR3 is made up of 19 amino acids. The trim removed 5 bases at V and 2 bases at J, leaving 15 bases unmatched. CDR3 in amino acids: CASSPPKRGGLVTYNEQFF. For the CDR3, the DNA is TGTGCCAGCAGTCCCCCTAAGCGGGGGGGTCTCGTTACCTACAATGAGCAGTTCTTC.

The table lists this clone with many counts. The chain employs TRBV27 and TRBJ2-7, with D tentatively TRBD1 (6 bases). The V end lost 7 bases, the J end lost 2 bases, and 12 bases lay between the germline ends. The CDR3 has 13 amino acids. In germline, CDR1 is MNHEY, CDR2 SMNVEV (reference sequence). The CDR3 DNA is TGTGCCAGCATGGGCAGGGGCGCCTACGAGCAGTACTTC. Its protein is CASMGRGAYEQYF.